This TCR beta chain was profiled in a study of T cell changes during pregnancy in multiple sclerosis. The germline V and J ends were trimmed by 4 bases and 1 base, with 10 bases remaining between them. The CDR3 totals 15 residues. CDR1 SGHVS and CDR2 FNYEAQ come from the germline V gene. Only in-frame clones appear in the TCRdb table, and some are missing; sequencing was by immunoSEQ multiplex PCR. The data hold roughly 50,000 clones, with over 75% observed a single time. V and J are TRBV7-6 and TRBJ2-2, with a possible D match to TRBD1 (6 bases). This receptor was obtained from a female donor with multiple sclerosis, enrolled in a pregnancy study. The source material was CD8+ T cells from peripheral blood mononuclear cells, sampled in the second trimester of pregnancy. CDR3 DNA: TGTGCCAGCAGCTACGGGACACAGAACACCGGGGAGCTGTTTTTT. Translated, it gives CASSYGTQNTGELFF.